The 28 T cell receptor beta chains in this list originate from one sample, sequenced in a study of neurological immune-mediated disorders. TCRdb analysed the 5' RACE reads with MiXCR anew, one entry per CDR3 protein. The sample contains 50,000 or so distinct CDR3 sequences, 10% to 13% of which appear only once. Sequencing was performed on PBMCs. Receptors were obtained from a woman aged 40 to 50 with HTLV-1-associated myelopathy (HAM/TSP).

The J gene is TRBJ1-4, the V gene TRBV30, with a possible D match to TRBD1 (5 bases). The germline V and J ends were trimmed by 0 bases and 4 bases, with 9 bases remaining between them. The CDR3 runs 14 residues. The germline V gene encodes CDR1 GTSNPN and CDR2 SVGIG (reference sequence). This CDR3 is CAWSVKGFNEKLFF. As DNA, the CDR3 is TGTGCCTGGAGTGTGAAGGGGTTTAATGAAAAACTGTTTTTT.

There are many counts of this clonotype. The V call is TRBV6-6, the J call TRBJ2-1; TRBD1 aligns across 10 bases. CDR1 and CDR2 (germline): MNHNY, SVGAGI (reference sequence). J gave up 7 bases and V 5 bases, and 5 bases lay outside the gene matches. This CDR3 has 14 residues. CDR3 sequence: CASSPSGQGNEQFF. The CDR3 nucleotides are TGTGCCAGCAGTCCCTCGGGACAGGGGAATGAGCAGTTCTTC.

This clonotype was detected ten times or more. This chain links TRBV4-3 with TRBJ1-6; 7 nucleotides agree with TRBD1. The CDR3 runs to 15 residues. CDR1 is LGHNA and CDR2 is YSLEER in the germline V gene. The V and J ends lost 3 bases and 7 bases, in that order; junction bases with no gene match: 6. DNA of the CDR3: TGCGCCAGCAGCCAGAGACAGGGCGACAATTCACCCCTCCACTTT. It yields the protein CASSQRQGDNSPLHF.

This clonotype came up many times. This chain links TRBV11-3 with TRBJ2-3; D gene uncertain. The germline CDR1 and CDR2 sequences are SGHNT and YENEEA. The V end was cut by 2 bases, the J end by 2 bases, with 5 bases between. The CDR3 loop spans 13 amino acids. The DNA for the CDR3 is TGTGCCAGCAGCTTATCCACCACAGATACGCAGTATTTT. Translation: CASSLSTTDTQYF.

This clonotype was seen at least ten times. In DNA form, the CDR3 reads TGTGCCAGCAGTTCCGGGGAACGCTTTGAGCAGTTCTTC. Its protein is CASSSGERFEQFF. The chain recombines TRBV5-6 with TRBJ2-1; D is possibly TRBD2 (5 bases). From germline, CDR1 is SGHDT and CDR2 YYEEEE. The CDR3 loop spans 13 amino acids. The germline V and J ends were trimmed by 5 bases and 9 bases, with 15 bases remaining between them.

This clonotype was counted at least ten times. The CDR3 sequence: CATTPGGQADTQYF. DNA for the CDR3: TGTGCCACTACCCCGGGGGGGCAGGCAGATACGCAGTATTTT. This chain links TRBV2 with TRBJ2-3, with TRBD2 matching over 8 bases. The CDR3 consists of 14 residues. The junction had 10 bases not matched to a gene; V was cut back by 10 bases and J by 4 bases. The germline gives CDR1 SNHLY, CDR2 FYNNEI.

This clonotype turned up a few times. This rearrangement joins TRBV10-3 to TRBJ2-5; 11 positions match TRBD1. CDR3 length: 14 residues. The V gene end was trimmed by 6 bases and the J gene end by 5 bases; junction bases not matched to a gene: 5. CDR1 ENHRY and CDR2 SYGVKD come from the germline V gene. The CDR3 nucleotides are TGTGCCATCAGGGGACAGGGGGTTGAGGAGACCCAGTACTTC. Protein: CAIRGQGVEETQYF.

This clonotype has ten or more counts. V and J are TRBV11-3 and TRBJ2-3; possibly TRBD2 for D (6 bases). From germline, CDR1 is SGHNT and CDR2 YENEEA. V lost 4 bases and J lost 4, with 9 bases in between. The CDR3 contains 13 residues. The CDR3 region is CASSWEDPDTQYF. CDR3 in DNA: TGTGCCAGCAGCTGGGAGGATCCAGATACGCAGTATTTT.

This clonotype was detected ten times or more. The chain has TRBV5-1 and TRBJ2-2; 7 bases are shared with TRBD1. The CDR3 is 15 residues long. Germline values: CDR1 SGHRS, CDR2 YFSETQ. The trim removed 6 bases at V and 3 bases at J, leaving 8 bases unmatched. CDR3 region: CASKKGQGDTGELFF. In DNA, the CDR3 is TGCGCCAGCAAGAAAGGGCAGGGGGACACCGGGGAGCTGTTTTTT.

There are many counts of this clonotype. The rearrangement links TRBV5-1 to TRBJ2-5; D possibly corresponds to TRBD1 (5 bases). Deletions cut 2 bases from V and 5 bases from J, with 16 bases between. The CDR3 spans 15 residues. The germline CDR1 and CDR2 sequences are SGHRS and YFSETQ. The CDR3 nucleotides read TGCGCCAGCAGCTTCATGCAGGGCGGAGAGGAGACCCAGTACTTC. This codes for CASSFMQGGEETQYF. Variable domain in full (rest from reference TRBV5-1 and TRBJ2-5): KAGVTQTPRYLIKTRGQQVTLSCSPISGHRSVSWYQQTPGQGLQFLFEYFSETQRNKGNFPGRFSGRQFSNSRSEMNVSTLELGDSALYLCASSFMQGGEETQYFGPGTRLLVL.

This clonotype was observed at least ten times. The chain recombines TRBV5-1 with TRBJ1-2; D gene uncertain. Trimming took 0 bases from V and 2 from J, leaving 14 bases between them. The CDR3 is 16 amino acids. Germline V gives CDR1 SGHRS, CDR2 YFSETQ. CDR3 loop: CASSLAESSRNYGYTF. In DNA form, the CDR3 reads TGCGCCAGCAGCTTGGCCGAATCGAGTCGGAACTATGGCTACACCTTC. Drawing the rest from reference TRBV5-1 and TRBJ1-2, the complete variable domain is KAGVTQTPRYLIKTRGQQVTLSCSPISGHRSVSWYQQTPGQGLQFLFEYFSETQRNKGNFPGRFSGRQFSNSRSEMNVSTLELGDSALYLCASSLAESSRNYGYTFGSGTRLTVV.

There are many counts of this clonotype. The chain links TRBV5-1 to TRBJ1-1; TRBD1 aligns across 7 bases. V was clipped by 4 bases and J by 7 bases; unmatched bases: 10. The CDR3 covers 14 residues. CDR1 SGHRS and CDR2 YFSETQ come from the germline V gene. CDR3 nucleotide sequence: TGCGCCAGCAGCATTTCTTACAGGGGCCATGAAGCTTTCTTT. It encodes CASSISYRGHEAFF.

This clonotype was picked up many times. V and J are TRBV5-1 and TRBJ2-2; D is uncertain. This CDR3 spans 14 amino acids. The germline V gene has CDR1 SGHRS and CDR2 YFSETQ. Between the trimmed V and J ends, which lost 2 bases and 7 bases, there was a span of 12 bases. CDR3 nucleotides: TGCGCCAGCAGCTTATTACAATTGAGCGGGGAGCTGTTTTTT. The encoded protein is CASSLLQLSGELFF.

This clonotype showed up many times. CDR3 DNA sequence: TGTGCCAGCAGGGGGGTAGACAGCAGGTATAGCAATCAGCCCCAGCATTTT. It specifies CASRGVDSRYSNQPQHF. The chain combines TRBV2 with TRBJ1-5; possibly TRBD1 for D (5 bases). Germline loops: CDR1 SNHLY, CDR2 FYNNEI. Deletions cut 6 bases from V and 0 bases from J, with 18 bases between. The CDR3 runs to 17 residues. Together with reference TRBV2 and TRBJ1-5, the CDR3 gives the full variable domain: EPEVTQTPSHQVTQMGQEVILRCVPISNHLYFYWYRQILGQKVEFLVSFYNNEISEKSEIFDDQFSVERPDGSNFTLKIRSTKLEDSAMYFCASRGVDSRYSNQPQHFGDGTRLSIL.

On this clonotype itself: One end of the junction fails to match germline, which may point to a read error. The V and J genes are TRBV4-1 and TRBJ1-1; TRBD1 matches 7 bases. The CDR3 covers 15 residues. The V gene's germline CDR1 is MGHRA and CDR2 YSYEKL. The CDR3 here is CASSNSPQGDTEAFF. The CDR3 DNA sequence: TGCGCCAGCAGCAATAGTCCCCAGGGGGACACCGAAGCTTTCTTT.

This clonotype was counted only a few times. The chain joins TRBV6-6 to TRBJ2-6; D is ambiguous. The CDR3 runs 15 residues. Germline-derived CDR1 and CDR2 are MNHNY and SVGAGI (reference sequence). Deletions cut 6 bases from V and 2 bases from J, with 11 bases between. The CDR3 protein is CASRGDGTGANVLTF. CDR3 bases: TGTGCCAGCAGGGGCGACGGAACTGGGGCCAACGTCCTGACTTTC.

The table lists this clonotype with many counts. The rearrangement links TRBV11-1 to TRBJ1-4; 8 bases are a match to TRBD1. Germline V gives CDR1 SGHAT, CDR2 FQDESV (reference sequence). With 5 bases clipped from V and 10 bases from J, the junction kept 6 bases outside the gene matches. The CDR3 length is 13 residues. The CDR3 DNA is TGTGCCAGCAGCCGCGGGACAGGTAGAAAACTGTTTTTT. Its translation is CASSRGTGRKLFF.

The sample holds many counts of this clonotype. The rearrangement uses TRBV12-5 and TRBJ2-7; TRBD1 is a possible D gene (6 bases). There are 16 residues in the CDR3. CDR1 is LGHNT and CDR2 is FRNRAP in the germline V gene. Trimming pared 1 base from V and 2 bases from J, leaving 15 bases between. CDR3 residues: CASGLGFRTAAYEQYF. CDR3 DNA sequence: TGTGCTAGTGGTTTGGGATTCCGGACAGCGGCCTACGAGCAGTACTTC.

Many counts were recorded for this clonotype. The chain combines TRBV7-9 with TRBJ2-3; D not certain. The ends were cut back, 1 base at V and 2 bases at J, with 4 bases in the middle. Germline assignment: CDR1 SEHNR and CDR2 FQNEAQ (reference sequence). This CDR3 is built from 13 residues. CDR3 loop: CASSLGPTDTQYF. DNA for the CDR3: TGTGCCAGCAGCTTAGGGCCCACAGATACGCAGTATTTT.

Ten or more counts support this clonotype. The V gene is TRBV21-1, the J gene TRBJ2-1; the DNA was not compared with TRBD1, the D call given in the table. TRBV21-1 is an annotated pseudogene. The CDR3 is made up of 20 amino acids. The CDR3 bases are TGTGCCAGCAGCAAAGCGCCTCCCAAGGCGCGGGGGTTACCGTACAATGAGCAGTTCTTC. Protein sequence: CASSKAPPKARGLPYNEQFF.

This clonotype was picked up many times. The rearrangement links TRBV19 to TRBJ1-1; 7 positions match TRBD1. J gave up 4 bases and V 5 bases, and 16 bases lay outside the gene matches. Germline V gives CDR1 LNHDA, CDR2 SQIVND (reference sequence). The CDR3 extends over 17 amino acids. CDR3 in amino acids: CASSAPTSGGRVTEAFF. Written as DNA, the CDR3 is TGTGCCAGTAGTGCCCCGACTTCAGGGGGAAGAGTCACTGAAGCTTTCTTT.

This clonotype was seen many times. V is TRBV6-2 or TRBV6-3 and J is TRBJ2-2; TRBD2 might be the D (5 bases). This CDR3 is 17 amino acids long. Trimming took 4 bases from V and 0 from J, leaving 15 bases between them. Germline CDR1 MNHEY, CDR2 SVGEGT. CDR3 sequence: CASSLPLGRANTGELFF. The CDR3 nucleotides read TGTGCCAGCAGTTTGCCTTTGGGGAGAGCGAACACCGGGGAGCTGTTTTTT.

This clonotype was detected ten times or more. The J gene is TRBJ1-5, the V gene TRBV12-3 or TRBV12-4, with D maybe TRBD1 (5 bases). The V end lost 6 bases, the J end lost 5 bases, and 14 bases lay between the germline ends. The CDR3 is made up of 14 amino acids. For the CDR3, the DNA is TGTGCCAGCAGCCAGGACATGGGGTATCAGCCCCAGCATTTT. Residues: CASSQDMGYQPQHF.

The chain uses TRBV20-1 and TRBJ2-5; D is possibly TRBD2 (6 bases). V lost 3 bases, J lost 1 base, and 24 bases lay in between. From germline, CDR1 is DFQATT and CDR2 SNEGSKA (reference sequence). CDR3 length: 18 amino acids. CDR3 nucleotide sequence: TGCAGTGCTAGCTCCCTGTTGATGGGTCGGAGGGCCCAAGAGACCCAGTACTTC. Translation: CSASSLLMGRRAQETQYF.

This clonotype was counted at least ten times. V is TRBV10-3 and J is TRBJ2-3, with unresolved D. Trimming took 4 bases from V and 1 from J, leaving 12 bases between them. Germline V lookup: CDR1 ENHRY, CDR2 SYGVKD. There are 15 residues in the CDR3. The CDR3 protein is CAISVGLVGTDTQYF. The CDR3 nucleotides read TGTGCCATCAGTGTTGGCCTAGTGGGCACAGATACGCAGTATTTT.

As concerns this clonotype: One base away lies a much larger clone, so this may be a sequencing read error. The chain carries TRBV4-1 and TRBJ2-3; a weak D match, TRBD2 (7 bases). V was cut by 5 bases and J by 1 base, with 22 bases left in between. Germline CDR1 and CDR2: MGHRA and YSYEKL. This CDR3 has 18 amino acids. This CDR3 reads CASSATTAVGGRTDTQYF. CDR3 nucleotide sequence: TGCGCCAGCAGCGCGACGACTGCAGTGGGGGGGCGCACAGATACGCAGTATTTT.

This clonotype was recorded at least ten times. Here the CDR3 DNA reads TGTGCCAGCAGCGTAAGCGGGACTAGCCCGAAGAGGCCCTACAATGAGCAGTTCTTC. The encoded protein is CASSVSGTSPKRPYNEQFF. The J gene is TRBJ2-1, the V gene TRBV9, with 9 bases fitting TRBD2. With 1 base clipped from V and 2 bases from J, the junction kept 13 bases outside the gene matches. The germline V gene encodes CDR1 SGDLS and CDR2 YYNGEE. The CDR3 covers 19 residues.

This clonotype was picked up many times. The rearrangement links TRBV24-1 to TRBJ2-3; 7 positions agree with TRBD1. J was trimmed by 6 bases and V by 1 base; bases with no gene match: 6. The V gene's germline CDR1 is KGHDR and CDR2 SFDVKD. The CDR3 sequence is 15 residues long. DNA for the CDR3: TGTGCCACCAGTGATTTCGGACAGGCTCCTGATACGCAGTATTTT. Protein: CATSDFGQAPDTQYF.